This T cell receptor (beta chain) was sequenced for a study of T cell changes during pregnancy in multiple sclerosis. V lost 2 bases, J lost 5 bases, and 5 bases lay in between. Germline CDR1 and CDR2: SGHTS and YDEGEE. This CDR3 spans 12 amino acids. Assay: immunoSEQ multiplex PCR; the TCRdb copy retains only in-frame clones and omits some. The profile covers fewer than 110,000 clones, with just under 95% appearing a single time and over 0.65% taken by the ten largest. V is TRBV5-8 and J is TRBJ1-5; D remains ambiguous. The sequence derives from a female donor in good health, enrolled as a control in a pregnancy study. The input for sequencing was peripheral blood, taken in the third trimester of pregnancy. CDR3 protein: CASSFRDQPQHF. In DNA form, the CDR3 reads TGTGCCAGCAGCTTTCGAGATCAGCCCCAGCATTTT.